This T cell receptor beta chain was identified during a study of blood T cell repertoires in COVID-19. Per the authors' pipeline: Reference gene primer amplification yielded estimated nucleated cell counts. Generated by immunoSEQ multiplex PCR, the TCRdb table keeps only in-frame clones and is missing some. The V and J calls and clone size come from that table; D and trimming were worked out from the DNA. Seen here are 200,000 or so clones, approximately 86% observed once, and the top ten hold 3% to 4%. The trim removed 7 bases at V and 6 bases at J, leaving 9 bases unmatched. Germline V gene lookup returns CDR1 MDHEN and CDR2 SYDVKM. CDR3 size: 14 residues. The cohort comprised adults aged about 18 to 100 years residing in 24 US areas.

The rearrangement links TRBV28 to TRBJ1-5, with 7 bases matching TRBD1. The TCR was taken from a woman aged 35 to 49 with acute COVID-19. Sample: PBMCs or T cells enriched from blood (not recorded which). The CDR3 DNA reads as TGTGCCAGCACCCCAGGGGACAGTCGTCAGCCCCAGCATTTT. Amino acids: CASTPGDSRQPQHF.